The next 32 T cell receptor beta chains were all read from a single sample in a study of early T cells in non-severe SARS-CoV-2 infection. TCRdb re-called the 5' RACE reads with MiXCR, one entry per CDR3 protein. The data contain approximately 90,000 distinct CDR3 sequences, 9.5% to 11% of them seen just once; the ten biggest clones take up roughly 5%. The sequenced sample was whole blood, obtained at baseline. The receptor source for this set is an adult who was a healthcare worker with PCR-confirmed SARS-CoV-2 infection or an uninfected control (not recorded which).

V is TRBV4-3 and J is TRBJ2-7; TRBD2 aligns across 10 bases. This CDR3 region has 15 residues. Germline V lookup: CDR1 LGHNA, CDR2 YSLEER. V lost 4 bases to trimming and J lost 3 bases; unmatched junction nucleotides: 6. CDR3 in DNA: TGCGCCAGCAGCCCGTCTAGCGGGAGTTTCTACGAGCAGTACTTC. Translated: CASSPSSGSFYEQYF.

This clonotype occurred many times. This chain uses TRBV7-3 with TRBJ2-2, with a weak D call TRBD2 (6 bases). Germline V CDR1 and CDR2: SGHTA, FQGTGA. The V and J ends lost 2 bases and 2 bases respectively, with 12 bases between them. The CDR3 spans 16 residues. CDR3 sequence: CASSLFGGVNTGELFF. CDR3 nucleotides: TGTGCCAGCAGCTTATTTGGCGGGGTAAACACCGGGGAGCTGTTTTTT.

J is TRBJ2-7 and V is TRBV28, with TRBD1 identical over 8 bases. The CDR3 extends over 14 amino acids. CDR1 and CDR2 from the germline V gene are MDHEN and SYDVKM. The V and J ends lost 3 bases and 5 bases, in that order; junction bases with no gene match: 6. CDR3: CASSFRQGAHEQYF. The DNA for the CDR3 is TGTGCCAGCAGTTTTAGGCAGGGGGCACACGAGCAGTACTTC.

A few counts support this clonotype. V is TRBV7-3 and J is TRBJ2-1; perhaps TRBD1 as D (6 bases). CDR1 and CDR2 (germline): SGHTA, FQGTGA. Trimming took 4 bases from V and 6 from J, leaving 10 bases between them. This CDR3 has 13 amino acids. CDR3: CASSYGQSNEQFF. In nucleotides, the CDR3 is TGTGCCAGCAGCTACGGACAGTCCAATGAGCAGTTCTTC.

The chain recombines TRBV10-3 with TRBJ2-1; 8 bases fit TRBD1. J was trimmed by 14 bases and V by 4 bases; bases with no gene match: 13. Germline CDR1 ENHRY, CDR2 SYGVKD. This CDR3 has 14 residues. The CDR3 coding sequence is TGTGCCATCAGTGGAGATACAGGGGGTCAAGTGAAGTTCTTC. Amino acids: CAISGDTGGQVKFF.

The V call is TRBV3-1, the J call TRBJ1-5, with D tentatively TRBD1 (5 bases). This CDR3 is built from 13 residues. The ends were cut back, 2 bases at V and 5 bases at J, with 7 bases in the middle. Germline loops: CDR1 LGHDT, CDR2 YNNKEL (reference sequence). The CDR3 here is CASSQQGDQPQHF. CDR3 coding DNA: TGTGCCAGCAGCCAACAGGGCGATCAGCCCCAGCATTTT. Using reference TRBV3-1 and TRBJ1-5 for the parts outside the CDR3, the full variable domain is DTAVSQTPKYLVTQMGNDKSIKCEQNLGHDTMYWYKQDSKKFLKIMFSYNNKELIINETVPNRFSPKSPDKAHLNLHINSLELGDSAVYFCASSQQGDQPQHFGDGTRLSIL.

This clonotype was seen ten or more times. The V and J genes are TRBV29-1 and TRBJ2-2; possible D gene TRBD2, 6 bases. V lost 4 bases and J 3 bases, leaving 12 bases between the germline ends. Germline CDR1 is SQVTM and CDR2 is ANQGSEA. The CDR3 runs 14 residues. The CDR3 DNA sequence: TGCAGCGTTGTTTTCCGCGGGGACACCGGGGAGCTGTTTTTT. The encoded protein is CSVVFRGDTGELFF.

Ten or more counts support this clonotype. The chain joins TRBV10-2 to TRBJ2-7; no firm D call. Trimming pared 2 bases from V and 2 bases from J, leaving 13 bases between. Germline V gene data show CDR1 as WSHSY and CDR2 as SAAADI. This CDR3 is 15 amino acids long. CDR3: CASSEAQFEAYEQYF. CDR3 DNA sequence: TGCGCCAGCAGTGAGGCACAGTTTGAAGCCTACGAGCAGTACTTC.

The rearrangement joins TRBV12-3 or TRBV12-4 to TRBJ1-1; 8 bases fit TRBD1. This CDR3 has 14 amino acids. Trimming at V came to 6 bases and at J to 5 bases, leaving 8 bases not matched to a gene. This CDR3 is CASSLDRAKTEAFF. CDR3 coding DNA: TGTGCCAGCAGCTTGGACAGGGCAAAGACTGAAGCTTTCTTT.

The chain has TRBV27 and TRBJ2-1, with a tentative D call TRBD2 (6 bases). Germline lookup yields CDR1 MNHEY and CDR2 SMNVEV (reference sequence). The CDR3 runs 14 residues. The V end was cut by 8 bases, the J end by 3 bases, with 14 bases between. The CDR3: CASAQGGHYNEQFF. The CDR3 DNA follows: TGTGCCAGCGCCCAGGGAGGACACTACAATGAGCAGTTCTTC.

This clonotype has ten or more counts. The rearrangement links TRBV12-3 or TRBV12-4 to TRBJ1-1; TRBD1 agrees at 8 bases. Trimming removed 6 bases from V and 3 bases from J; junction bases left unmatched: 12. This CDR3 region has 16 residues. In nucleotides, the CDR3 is TGTGCCAGCAGCCAACCCCCCAGGGGGCTTTACACTGAAGCTTTCTTT. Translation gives CASSQPPRGLYTEAFF.

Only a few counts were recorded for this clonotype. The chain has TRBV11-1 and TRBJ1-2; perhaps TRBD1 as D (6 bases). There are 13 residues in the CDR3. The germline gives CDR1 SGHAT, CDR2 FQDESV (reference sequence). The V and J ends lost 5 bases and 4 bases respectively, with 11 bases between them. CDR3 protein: CASSRDRTYGYTF. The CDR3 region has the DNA TGTGCCAGCAGCCGTGACAGGACCTATGGCTACACCTTC.

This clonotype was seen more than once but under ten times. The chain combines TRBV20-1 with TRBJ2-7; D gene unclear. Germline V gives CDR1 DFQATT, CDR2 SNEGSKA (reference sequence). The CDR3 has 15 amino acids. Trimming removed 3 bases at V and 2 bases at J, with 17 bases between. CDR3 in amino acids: CSASTARSGTYEQYF. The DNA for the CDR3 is TGCAGTGCTAGCACCGCCCGGTCGGGTACCTACGAGCAGTACTTC.

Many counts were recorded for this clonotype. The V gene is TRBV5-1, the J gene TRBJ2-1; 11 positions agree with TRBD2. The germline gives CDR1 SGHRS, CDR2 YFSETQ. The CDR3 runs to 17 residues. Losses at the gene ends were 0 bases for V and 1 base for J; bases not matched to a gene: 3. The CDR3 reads CASSLGLAGHSYNEQFF. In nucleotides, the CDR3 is TGCGCCAGCAGCTTGGGACTAGCGGGACATTCCTACAATGAGCAGTTCTTC.

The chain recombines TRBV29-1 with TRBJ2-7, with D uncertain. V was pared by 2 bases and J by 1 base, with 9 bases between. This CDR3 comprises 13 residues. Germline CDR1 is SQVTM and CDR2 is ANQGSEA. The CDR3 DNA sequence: TGCAGCGTTGAATCTATGGATTCCTACGAGCAGTACTTC. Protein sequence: CSVESMDSYEQYF.

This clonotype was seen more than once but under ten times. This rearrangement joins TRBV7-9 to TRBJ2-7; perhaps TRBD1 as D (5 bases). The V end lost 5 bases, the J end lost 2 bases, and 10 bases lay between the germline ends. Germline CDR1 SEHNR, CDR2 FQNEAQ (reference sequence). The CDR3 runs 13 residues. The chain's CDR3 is CASSVQVTYEQYF. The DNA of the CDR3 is TGTGCCAGCAGCGTACAGGTAACCTACGAGCAGTACTTC.

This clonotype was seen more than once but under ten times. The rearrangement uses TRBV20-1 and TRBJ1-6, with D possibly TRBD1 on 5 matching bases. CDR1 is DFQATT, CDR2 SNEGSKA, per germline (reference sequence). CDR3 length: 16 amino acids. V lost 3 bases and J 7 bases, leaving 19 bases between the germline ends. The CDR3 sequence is CSARELAGNRNSPLHF. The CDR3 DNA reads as TGCAGTGCTAGGGAGTTGGCAGGGAATAGGAATTCACCCCTCCACTTT.

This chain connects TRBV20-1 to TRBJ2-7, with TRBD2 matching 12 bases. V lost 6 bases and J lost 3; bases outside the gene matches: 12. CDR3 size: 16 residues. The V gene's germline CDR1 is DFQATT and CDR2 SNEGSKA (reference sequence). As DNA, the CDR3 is TGCAGTGCCATAGCACTAGCGGGAGGACCAAACTACGAGCAGTACTTC. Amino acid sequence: CSAIALAGGPNYEQYF.

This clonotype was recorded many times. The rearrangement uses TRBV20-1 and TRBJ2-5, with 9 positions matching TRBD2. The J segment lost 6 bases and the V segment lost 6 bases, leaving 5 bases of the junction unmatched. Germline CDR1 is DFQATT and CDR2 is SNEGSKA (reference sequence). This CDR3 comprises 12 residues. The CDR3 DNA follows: TGCAGTGCAGAGACTAGCGGACAGACCCAGTACTTC. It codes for CSAETSGQTQYF.

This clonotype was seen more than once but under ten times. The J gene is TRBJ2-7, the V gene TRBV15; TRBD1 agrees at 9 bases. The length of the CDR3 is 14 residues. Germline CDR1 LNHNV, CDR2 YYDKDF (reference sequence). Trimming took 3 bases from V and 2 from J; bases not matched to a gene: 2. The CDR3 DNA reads TGTGCCACCAGCAGGGACAGGGGACCCTACGAGCAGTACTTC. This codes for CATSRDRGPYEQYF.

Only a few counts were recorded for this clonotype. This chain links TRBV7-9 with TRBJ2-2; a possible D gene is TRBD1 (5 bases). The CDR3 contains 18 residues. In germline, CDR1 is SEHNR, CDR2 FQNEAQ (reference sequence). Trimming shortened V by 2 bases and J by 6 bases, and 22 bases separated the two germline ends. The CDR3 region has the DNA TGTGCCAGCAGCTTACGTCAGGGTTCTTACCGGGCCGCCGGGGAGCTGTTTTTT. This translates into CASSLRQGSYRAAGELFF.

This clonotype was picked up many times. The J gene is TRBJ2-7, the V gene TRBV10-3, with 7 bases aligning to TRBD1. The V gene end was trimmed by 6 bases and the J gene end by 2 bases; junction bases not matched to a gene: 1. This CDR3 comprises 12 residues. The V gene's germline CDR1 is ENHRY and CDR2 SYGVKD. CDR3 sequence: CAISGQAYEQYF. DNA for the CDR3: TGTGCCATCAGCGGACAGGCCTACGAGCAGTACTTC.

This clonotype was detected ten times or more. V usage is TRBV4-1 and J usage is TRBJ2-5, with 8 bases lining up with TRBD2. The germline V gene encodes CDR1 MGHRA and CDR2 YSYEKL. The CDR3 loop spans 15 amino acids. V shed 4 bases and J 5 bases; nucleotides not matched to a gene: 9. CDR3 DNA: TGCGCCAGCAGCCGAGAGGGACTAGAGGCGGAGACCCAGTACTTC. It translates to CASSREGLEAETQYF.

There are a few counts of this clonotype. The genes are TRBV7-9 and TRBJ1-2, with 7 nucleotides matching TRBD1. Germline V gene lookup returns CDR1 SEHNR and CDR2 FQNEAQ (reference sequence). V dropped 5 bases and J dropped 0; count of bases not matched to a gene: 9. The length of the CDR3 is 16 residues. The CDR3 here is CASSVDRANANYGYTF. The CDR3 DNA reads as TGTGCCAGCAGCGTTGACAGGGCCAACGCTAACTATGGCTACACCTTC. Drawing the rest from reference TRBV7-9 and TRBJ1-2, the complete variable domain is DTGVSQNPRHKITKRGQNVTFRCDPISEHNRLYWYRQTLGQGPEFLTYFQNEAQLEKSRLLSDRFSAERPKGSFSTLEIQRTEQGDSAMYLCASSVDRANANYGYTFGSGTRLTVV.

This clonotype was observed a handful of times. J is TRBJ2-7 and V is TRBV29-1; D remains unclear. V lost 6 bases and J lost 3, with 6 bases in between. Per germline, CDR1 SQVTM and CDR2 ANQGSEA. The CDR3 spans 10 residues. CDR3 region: CSVKNYEQYF. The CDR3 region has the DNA TGCAGCGTGAAGAACTACGAGCAGTACTTC.

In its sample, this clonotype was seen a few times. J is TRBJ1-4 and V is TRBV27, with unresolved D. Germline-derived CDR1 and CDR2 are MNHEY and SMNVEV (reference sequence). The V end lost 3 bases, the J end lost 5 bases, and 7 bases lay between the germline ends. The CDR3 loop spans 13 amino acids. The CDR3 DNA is TGTGCCAGCAGTTTTAATGGGAATGAAAAACTGTTTTTT. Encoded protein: CASSFNGNEKLFF.

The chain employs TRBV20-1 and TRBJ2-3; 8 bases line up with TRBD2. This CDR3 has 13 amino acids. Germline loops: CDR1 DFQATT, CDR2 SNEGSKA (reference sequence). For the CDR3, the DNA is TGCAGGGCAACTAGCGGACTCCAGCATACGCAGTATTTT. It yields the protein CRATSGLQHTQYF.

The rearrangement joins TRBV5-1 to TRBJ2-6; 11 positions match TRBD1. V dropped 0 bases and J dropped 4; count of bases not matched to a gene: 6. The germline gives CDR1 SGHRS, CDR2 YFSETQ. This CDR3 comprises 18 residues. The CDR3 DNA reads TGCGCCAGCAGCTTGGTAGGACAGGGGGCAGAAGGGGCCAACGTCCTGACTTTC. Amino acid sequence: CASSLVGQGAEGANVLTF.

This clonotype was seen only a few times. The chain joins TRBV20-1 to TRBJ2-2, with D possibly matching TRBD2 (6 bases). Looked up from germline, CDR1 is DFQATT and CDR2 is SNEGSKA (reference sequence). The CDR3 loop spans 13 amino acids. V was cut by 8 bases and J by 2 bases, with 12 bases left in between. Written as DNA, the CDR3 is TGCAGTACGGGGGTCTTCAACACCGGGGAGCTGTTTTTT. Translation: CSTGVFNTGELFF.

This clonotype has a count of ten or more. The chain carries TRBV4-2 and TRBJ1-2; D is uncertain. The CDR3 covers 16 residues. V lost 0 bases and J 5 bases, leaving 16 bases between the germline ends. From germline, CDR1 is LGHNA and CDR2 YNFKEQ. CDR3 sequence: CASSQEMARRDYGYTF. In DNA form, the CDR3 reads TGTGCCAGCAGCCAAGAAATGGCCCGCCGAGATTATGGCTACACCTTC.

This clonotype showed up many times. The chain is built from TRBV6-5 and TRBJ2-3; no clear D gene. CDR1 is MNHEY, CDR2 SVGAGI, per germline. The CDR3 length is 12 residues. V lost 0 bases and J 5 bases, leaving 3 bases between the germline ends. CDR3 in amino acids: CASSYSRDTQYF. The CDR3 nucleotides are TGTGCCAGCAGTTACTCTCGAGATACGCAGTATTTT.

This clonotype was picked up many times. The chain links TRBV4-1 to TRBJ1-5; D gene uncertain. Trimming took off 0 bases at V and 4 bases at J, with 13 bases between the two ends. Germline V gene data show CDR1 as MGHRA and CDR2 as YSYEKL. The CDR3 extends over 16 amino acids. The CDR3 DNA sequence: TGCGCCAGCAGCCAAGATATGGGTATTTGGAATCAGCCCCAGCATTTT. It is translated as CASSQDMGIWNQPQHF.